This TCR beta chain was captured in a study of CD8 T cells in Susac syndrome. Overall study: Patients with Susac syndrome, at blood draw, were therapy-naive, on corticosteroids, or on intravenous immunoglobulin alone. Study conclusions and caveats: The authors found no clonal expansion in Susac syndrome CD4+ T cell repertoires.

RNA, at about 0.45 to 1 ug, was reverse transcribed with random hexamers. It was immunoSEQ multiplex PCR that amplified TCR beta CDR3 across 54 Vbeta and 13 Jbeta. TCRdb itself ran the immunoSEQ multiplex PCR reads through MiXCR, one entry per CDR3 protein. The table records roughly 200,000 distinct CDR3 sequences, more than 85% of them present only once. Germline CDR1 and CDR2: SGHVS and FNYEAQ. The CDR3 loop spans 12 amino acids. Trimming left V 3 bases short and J 4 bases short, with 6 bases between. Regarding this clonotype: The antigen is not known.

From blood CD8+ and CD4+ T cells, TCR beta sequences were generated. V and J are TRBV7-6 and TRBJ2-5; D possibly corresponds to TRBD2 (5 bases). The sequence was obtained from a human donor with Susac syndrome. The sample comprised CD4+ T cells from PBMCs. CDR3 DNA sequence: TGTGCCAGCAGCTTCGGGGTAGAGACCCAGTACTTC. This gives the protein CASSFGVETQYF. The full variable domain, rest sourced from reference TRBV7-6 and TRBJ2-5, is GAGVSQSPRYKVTKRGQDVALRCDPISGHVSLYWYRQALGQGPEFLTYFNYEAQQDKSGLPNDRFSAERPEGSISTLTIQRTEQRDSAMYRCASSFGVETQYFGPGTRLLVL.